This paragraph covers one TCR beta chain sequence. Its antigen is not known. The sample originates from a study of shared clonotypes between healthy human individuals. Notes on the study in general: Compared with clonotypes that all four donors shared, non-shared clonotypes had lower generation probabilities. Sampling covered blood only; tissue repertoires likely differ. Depth was large, yet rarefaction showed that sorted-subset sequencing was incomplete.

The germline CDR1 and CDR2 sequences are MNHEY and SVGAGI. Trimming cost V 4 bases and J 3 bases; bases outside gene matches: 6. The CDR3 length is 15 residues. TCRdb's table, derived via immunoSEQ multiplex PCR, lists solely in-frame clones and lacks some. The sample lists 1 million to 1.3 million clones, approximately 80% seen once, with roughly 0.62% in the top ten. V and J are TRBV6-5 and TRBJ2-1; TRBD2 aligns across 7 bases. The sequenced material came from memory CD4+ T cells from PBMCs. Subset denoted: CD45RA-negative fraction. The clonotype was recovered from a young man in good health. Some clones in this sample may be carry-over from other donors' samples. CDR3 sequence reads: CASSLVGGNYNEQFF. The CDR3 DNA sequence: TGTGCCAGCAGTTTGGTGGGAGGGAACTACAATGAGCAGTTCTTC.